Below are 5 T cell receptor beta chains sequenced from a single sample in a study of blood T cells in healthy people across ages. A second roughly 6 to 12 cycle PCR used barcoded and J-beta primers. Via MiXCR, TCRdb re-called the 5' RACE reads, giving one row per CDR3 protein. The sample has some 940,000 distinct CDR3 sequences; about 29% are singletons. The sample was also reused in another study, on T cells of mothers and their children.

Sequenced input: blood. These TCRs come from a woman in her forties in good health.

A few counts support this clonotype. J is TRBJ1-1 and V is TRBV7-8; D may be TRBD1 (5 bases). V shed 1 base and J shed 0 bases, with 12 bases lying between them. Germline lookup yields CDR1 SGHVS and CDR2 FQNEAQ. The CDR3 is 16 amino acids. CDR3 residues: CASSLVRGRLNTEAFF. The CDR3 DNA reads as TGTGCCAGCAGCTTAGTACGGGGCCGACTGAACACTGAAGCTTTCTTT.

DNA of the CDR3: TGTGCCAGCGGCCTCCGGGACAGCTCCTACGAGCAGTACTTC. It codes for CASGLRDSSYEQYF. V and J are TRBV3-1 and TRBJ2-7; 7 bases match TRBD1. With V trimmed by 8 bases and J by 0 bases, 7 bases remained unmatched. The CDR3 is made up of 14 amino acids. The germline CDR1 and CDR2 sequences are LGHDT and YNNKEL (reference sequence).

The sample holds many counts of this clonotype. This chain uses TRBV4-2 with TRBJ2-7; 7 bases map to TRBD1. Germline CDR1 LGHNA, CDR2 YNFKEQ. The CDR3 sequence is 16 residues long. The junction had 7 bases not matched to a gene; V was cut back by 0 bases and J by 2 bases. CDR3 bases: TGTGCCAGCAGCCAAGATGTAGGGGGCAGAACCTACGAGCAGTACTTC. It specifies CASSQDVGGRTYEQYF.

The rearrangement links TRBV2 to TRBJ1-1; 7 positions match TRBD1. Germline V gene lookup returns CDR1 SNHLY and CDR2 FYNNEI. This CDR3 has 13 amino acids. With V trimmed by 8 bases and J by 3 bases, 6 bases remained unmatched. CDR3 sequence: CASRNRGYTEAFF. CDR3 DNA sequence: TGTGCCAGCCGGAACAGGGGTTACACTGAAGCTTTCTTT.

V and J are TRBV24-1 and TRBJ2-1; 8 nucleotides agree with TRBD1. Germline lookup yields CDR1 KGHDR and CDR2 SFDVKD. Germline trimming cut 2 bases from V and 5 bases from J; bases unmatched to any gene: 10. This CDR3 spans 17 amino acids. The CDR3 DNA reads TGTGCCACCAGTGATTACGGGGCCCAGGGGGCCCACAATGAGCAGTTCTTC. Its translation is CATSDYGAQGAHNEQFF.